Listed below are T cell receptor beta chains from one sample, sequenced in a study of PD-L1 blockade in urothelial cancer. Profiled with immunoSEQ multiplex PCR; TCRdb holds only in-frame clones, not every one. This sample has over 45,000 clones, with about 90% found just once. Sequenced material: PBMCs, taken around atezolizumab (anti-PD-L1) treatment. The receptor source for this set is a man in his 60s with urothelial cancer. Both conserved end residues are part of each CDR3. D genes are given only for firm matches. Clone size is shown for a subset of rows, as once, few, many or a class of expanded clone.

v_call,d_call,j_call,clone_size,cdr3_aa,cdr3_nt
TRBV30,TRBD1,TRBJ2-5,once,CAWSVGTGLQETQYF,TGTGCCTGGAGTGTGGGGACAGGTCTCCAAGAGACCCAGTACTTC
TRBV28,TRBD1,TRBJ1-2,.,CASTTGGTGGRYGYTF,TGTGCCAGCACAACCGGTGGGACAGGGGGACGGTATGGCTACACCTTC
TRBV13,TRBD1,TRBJ1-1,.,CASSSRGQNTEAFF,TGTGCCAGCAGCTCAAGGGGGCAGAACACTGAAGCTTTCTTT
TRBV7-2,TRBD2,TRBJ2-7,.,CASSLDPSGVYEQYF,TGTGCCAGCAGCTTAGATCCTAGCGGGGTATACGAGCAGTACTTC
TRBV10-3,TRBD1,TRBJ1-3,.,CAISETGQAFSGNTIYF,TGTGCCATCAGTGAAACGGGACAGGCATTCTCTGGAAACACCATATATTTT
TRBV19,.,TRBJ2-2,.,CASSIAGVGELFF,TGTGCCAGTAGTATAGCAGGGGTCGGGGAGCTGTTTTTT
TRBV7-3,.,TRBJ2-3,.,CASSLAGVDTQYF,TGTGCCAGCAGCTTAGCCGGGGTCGATACGCAGTATTTT
TRBV7-8,TRBD1,TRBJ2-7,.,CASSAHIGQGSYEQYF,TGTGCCAGCAGCGCGCATATTGGACAGGGGTCCTACGAGCAGTACTTC
TRBV2,TRBD2,TRBJ2-1,.,CASSEWGGSYNEQFF,TGTGCCAGCAGTGAGTGGGGGGGCTCCTACAATGAGCAGTTCTTC
TRBV18,TRBD1,TRBJ1-4,.,CASSYRTRQGAAVATNEKLFF,TGTGCCAGCTCATATCGAACAAGACAGGGGGCTGCAGTTGCAACTAATGAAAAACTGTTTTTT
TRBV9,TRBD1,TRBJ2-7,.,CASSLSGTGAYEQYF,TGTGCCAGCAGCTTAAGTGGGACAGGGGCCTACGAGCAGTACTTC